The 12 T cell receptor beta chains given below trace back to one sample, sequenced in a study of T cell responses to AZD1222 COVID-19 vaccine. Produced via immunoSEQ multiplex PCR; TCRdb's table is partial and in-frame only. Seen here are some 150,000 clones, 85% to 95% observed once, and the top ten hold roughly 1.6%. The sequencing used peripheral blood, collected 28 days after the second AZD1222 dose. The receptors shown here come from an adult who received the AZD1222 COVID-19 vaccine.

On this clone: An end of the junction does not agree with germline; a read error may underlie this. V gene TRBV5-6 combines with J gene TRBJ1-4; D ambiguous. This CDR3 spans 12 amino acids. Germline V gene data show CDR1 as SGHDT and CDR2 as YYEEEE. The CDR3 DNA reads TGTGCCAGCAGCTTCTCTAAGGAAAAACTGTTTTTT. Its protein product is CASSFSKEKLFF.

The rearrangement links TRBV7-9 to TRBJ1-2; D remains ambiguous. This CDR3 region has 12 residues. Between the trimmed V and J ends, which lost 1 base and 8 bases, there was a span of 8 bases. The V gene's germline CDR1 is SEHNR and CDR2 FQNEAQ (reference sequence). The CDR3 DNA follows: TGTGCCAGCAGCTTAGATGGGCACGGCTACACCTTC. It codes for CASSLDGHGYTF.

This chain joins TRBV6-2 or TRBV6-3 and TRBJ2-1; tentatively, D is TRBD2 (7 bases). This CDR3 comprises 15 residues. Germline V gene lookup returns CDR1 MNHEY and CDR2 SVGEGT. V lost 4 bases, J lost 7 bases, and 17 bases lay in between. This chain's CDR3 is CASSFEGGAHNEQFF. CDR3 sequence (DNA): TGTGCCAGCAGTTTTGAGGGGGGGGCGCATAATGAGCAGTTCTTC.

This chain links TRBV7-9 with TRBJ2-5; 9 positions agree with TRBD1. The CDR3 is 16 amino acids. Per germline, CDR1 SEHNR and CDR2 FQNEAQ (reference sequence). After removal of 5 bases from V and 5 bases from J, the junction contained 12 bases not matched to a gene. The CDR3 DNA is TGTGCCAGCAGCCCCGGGGACAGGGTGGGTATGGAGACCCAGTACTTC. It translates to CASSPGDRVGMETQYF.

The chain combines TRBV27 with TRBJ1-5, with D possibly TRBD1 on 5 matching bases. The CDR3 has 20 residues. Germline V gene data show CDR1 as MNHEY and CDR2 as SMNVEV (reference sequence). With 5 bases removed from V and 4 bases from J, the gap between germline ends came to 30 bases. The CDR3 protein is CASSPKPVRGLIPPNQPQHF. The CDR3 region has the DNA TGTGCCAGCAGTCCCAAACCTGTCCGGGGCCTTATTCCGCCTAATCAGCCCCAGCATTTT.

The CDR3 loop reads CASSQTGPQYF. The CDR3 region has the DNA TGTGCCAGCAGTCAAACGGGGCCGCAGTATTTT. This chain connects TRBV6-2 or TRBV6-3 to TRBJ2-3; perhaps D is TRBD1 or TRBD2 (5 bases each). The germline CDR1 and CDR2 sequences are MNHEY and SVGEGT. V lost 5 bases, J lost 10 bases, and 10 bases lay in between. This CDR3 is built from 11 residues.

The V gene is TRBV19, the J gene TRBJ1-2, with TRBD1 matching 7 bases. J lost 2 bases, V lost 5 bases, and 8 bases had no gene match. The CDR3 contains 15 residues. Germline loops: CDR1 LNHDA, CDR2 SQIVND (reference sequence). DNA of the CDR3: TGTGCCAGTAGTCCTGGGACAGCTGAAAACTATGGCTACACCTTC. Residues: CASSPGTAENYGYTF.

The CDR3 here is CASGLGPLPNQPQHF. CDR3 sequence (DNA): TGTGCTAGTGGTTTGGGACCGCTACCGAATCAGCCCCAGCATTTT. The chain uses TRBV12-5 and TRBJ1-5, with unresolved D. Germline CDR1 is LGHNT and CDR2 is FRNRAP. V lost 1 base and J lost 4, with 11 bases in between. The CDR3 covers 15 residues.

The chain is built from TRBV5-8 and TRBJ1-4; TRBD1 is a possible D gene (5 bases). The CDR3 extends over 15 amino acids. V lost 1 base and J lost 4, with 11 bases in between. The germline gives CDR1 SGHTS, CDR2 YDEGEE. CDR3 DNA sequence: TGTGCCAGCAGCTTGAGGGGCAAAATTAATGAAAAACTGTTTTTT. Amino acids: CASSLRGKINEKLFF.

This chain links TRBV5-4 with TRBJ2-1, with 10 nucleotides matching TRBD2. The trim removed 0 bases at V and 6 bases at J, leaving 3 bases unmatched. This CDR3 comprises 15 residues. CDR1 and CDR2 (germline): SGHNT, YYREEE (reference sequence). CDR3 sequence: CASSLALAGANEQFF. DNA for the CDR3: TGTGCCAGCAGCTTGGCTCTAGCGGGGGCCAATGAGCAGTTCTTC.

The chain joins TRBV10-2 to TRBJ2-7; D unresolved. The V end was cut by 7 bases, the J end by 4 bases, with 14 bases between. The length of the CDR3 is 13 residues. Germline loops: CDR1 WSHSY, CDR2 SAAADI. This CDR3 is CASKTASGYEQYF. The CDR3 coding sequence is TGCGCCAGCAAGACGGCTAGTGGTTACGAGCAGTACTTC.

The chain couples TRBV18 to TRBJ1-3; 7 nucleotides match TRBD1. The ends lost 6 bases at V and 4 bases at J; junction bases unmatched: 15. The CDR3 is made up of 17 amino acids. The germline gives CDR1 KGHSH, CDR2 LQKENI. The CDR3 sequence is CASSPQGGISAGNTIYF. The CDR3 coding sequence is TGTGCCAGCTCCCCCCAGGGGGGGATCTCAGCAGGAAACACCATATATTTT.